These 6 T cell receptor beta chains share one sample of origin, sequenced in a study of T-cell reconstitution after alpha-beta-depleted transplantation in children. The library targeted TCRbeta and was prepared with unique molecular identifiers. TCRdb re-called the PCR reads through MiXCR, storing one row per CDR3 protein. This table holds 250,000 to 350,000 distinct CDR3 sequences, 20% to 30% found once. The specimen was PBMCs, mostly from graft donor cells, collected 180 days after TCRalphabeta/CD19-depleted stem cell transplant. The receptors shown here come from a male patient younger than 18 who had a stem cell transplant for acute lymphoblastic leukemia, so the T cells may come from the graft donor.

V and J are TRBV20-1 and TRBJ2-2; perhaps TRBD2 as D (6 bases). The CDR3 totals 17 residues. CDR1 is DFQATT and CDR2 is SNEGSKA in the germline V gene (reference sequence). The CDR3: CCARDFAGPANTGELFF. The DNA for the CDR3 is TGCTGCGCTAGAGATTTTGCGGGGCCCGCGAACACCGGGGAGCTGTTTTTT.

The V call is TRBV13, the J call TRBJ2-3, with D hard to call. The CDR3 has 16 amino acids. With 2 bases removed from V and 0 bases from J, the gap between germline ends came to 12 bases. Looked up from germline, CDR1 is PRHDT and CDR2 is FYEKMQ (reference sequence). The CDR3 coding sequence is TGTGCCAGCAGCTTAAATCACGAACGCAGCACAGATACGCAGTATTTT. Protein sequence: CASSLNHERSTDTQYF. Drawing the rest from reference TRBV13 and TRBJ2-3, the complete variable domain is AAGVIQSPRHLIKEKRETATLKCYPIPRHDTVYWYQQGPGQDPQFLISFYEKMQSDKGSIPDRFSAQQFSDYHSELNMSSLELGDSALYFCASSLNHERSTDTQYFGPGTRLTVL.

The chain couples TRBV11-2 to TRBJ2-7; perhaps TRBD2 as D (6 bases). There are 12 residues in the CDR3. Germline V CDR1 and CDR2: SGHAT, FQNNGV. V lost 6 bases to trimming and J lost 5 bases, with 11 bases between them. This CDR3 is CASSSAGHEQYF. The CDR3 DNA is TGTGCCAGCAGTTCCGCGGGGCACGAGCAGTACTTC.

In its sample, this clonotype was seen a few times. The chain combines TRBV7-9 with TRBJ2-5; D ambiguous. V was pared by 5 bases and J by 4 bases, with 11 bases between. Germline V CDR1 and CDR2: SEHNR, FQNEAQ (reference sequence). This CDR3 has 13 amino acids. The CDR3 spells CASSDGLSETQYF. The CDR3 region has the DNA TGTGCCAGCAGCGACGGGTTATCAGAGACCCAGTACTTC. The variable domain in full, completed from reference TRBV7-9 and TRBJ2-5, reads DTGVSQNPRHKITKRGQNVTFRCDPISEHNRLYWYRQTLGQGPEFLTYFQNEAQLEKSRLLSDRFSAERPKGSFSTLEIQRTEQGDSAMYLCASSDGLSETQYFGPGTRLLVL.

The chain recombines TRBV18 with TRBJ2-7; TRBD2 agrees at 13 bases. The CDR3 has 16 amino acids. The trim removed 1 base at V and 3 bases at J, leaving 3 bases unmatched. Germline V gene data show CDR1 as KGHSH and CDR2 as LQKENI. This CDR3 is CASSPLGLAGDYEQYF. The DNA for the CDR3 is TGTGCCAGCTCACCACTCGGACTAGCGGGAGACTACGAGCAGTACTTC.

The V call is TRBV5-6, the J call TRBJ2-1; 13 bases are a match to TRBD2. J lost 6 bases, V lost 3 bases, and 12 bases had no gene match. Germline V gene data show CDR1 as SGHDT and CDR2 as YYEEEE. The CDR3 is made up of 18 amino acids. CDR3 region: CASSSTSGRGRYGNEQFF. The CDR3 coding sequence is TGTGCCAGCAGCTCCACTAGCGGGAGGGGGCGCTACGGCAATGAGCAGTTCTTC.